This TCR beta chain derives from a study of neurological immune-mediated disorders. General study findings and limits: Falling below healthy controls, multiple sclerosis showed the least TCR clonal expansion, while HTLV-1-associated myelopathy showed the most.

TCRdb redid the calling of the 5' RACE reads with MiXCR, one entry per CDR3 protein. The sample includes roughly 98,000 distinct CDR3 sequences, around 14% seen only once; the top ten take roughly 5%. The length of the CDR3 is 15 residues. Deletions cut 5 bases from V and 0 bases from J, with 11 bases between. Looked up from germline, CDR1 is SGHAT and CDR2 is FQNNGV. Regarding time point: longitudinal time-point 2. This clonotype was counted at least ten times. Its antigen is unidentified. The V and J genes are TRBV11-2 and TRBJ2-1; a weak D match, TRBD1 (5 bases). Sequencing used PBMCs. This receptor was identified in a female donor with HTLV-1-associated myelopathy (HAM/TSP). This CDR3 is CASSPRQNSYNEQFF. The CDR3 bases are TGTGCCAGCAGCCCGCGACAGAACTCCTACAATGAGCAGTTCTTC.